These 14 T cell receptor beta chains came from one sample sequenced in a study of blood T cells in healthy people across ages. Then a second PCR, running roughly 7 to 11 cycles, was carried out with a sample-barcoded 5' primer and a J-beta primer mix. Via MiXCR, TCRdb re-called the 5' RACE reads, giving one row per CDR3 protein. The sample lists some 1.8 million distinct CDR3 sequences, about 39% occurring once. Sequenced: blood. The receptors derive from a human donor in good health.

In this sample, this clonotype turned up a few times. This chain joins TRBV29-1 and TRBJ2-1; 10 bases line up with TRBD2. Germline V gives CDR1 SQVTM, CDR2 ANQGSEA. This CDR3 spans 14 amino acids. Trimming cost V 6 bases and J 4 bases; bases outside gene matches: 6. CDR3 bases: TGCAGCGTACGTCTAGCGGGGGATTACAATGAGCAGTTCTTC. Its translation is CSVRLAGDYNEQFF.

This clonotype was seen a handful of times. The rearrangement joins TRBV7-2 to TRBJ2-7; 7 bases agree with TRBD1. The CDR3 is 14 residues long. V shed 2 bases, J shed 4 bases, and the junction held 5 bases outside the gene matches. CDR1 SGHTA and CDR2 FQGNSA come from the germline V gene. In DNA form, the CDR3 reads TGTGCCAGCAGCTTAAGTTCCAGGGGGTACGAGCAGTACTTC. It yields the protein CASSLSSRGYEQYF.

V and J are TRBV4-2 and TRBJ2-1; 12 bases fit TRBD2. CDR3 length: 17 amino acids. Trimming took 0 bases from V and 6 from J; bases not matched to a gene: 6. Germline V lookup: CDR1 LGHNA, CDR2 YNFKEQ. The CDR3 sequence: CASSQDSSGGAINEQFF. The CDR3 DNA sequence: TGTGCCAGCAGCCAAGATTCTAGCGGGGGGGCCATCAATGAGCAGTTCTTC.

The chain joins TRBV5-1 to TRBJ1-5, with a tentative D call TRBD1 (5 bases). CDR3 length: 13 residues. Germline assignment: CDR1 SGHRS and CDR2 YFSETQ. V gave up 4 bases and J gave up 6 bases, with 11 bases separating them. Written as DNA, the CDR3 is TGCGCCAGCAGCCCATTGGGGGGTCAGCCCCAGCATTTT. This encodes CASSPLGGQPQHF.

With respect to this clonotype: Just one base apart from a much larger clone, this may be a read error. For the CDR3, the DNA is TGCAGCGTTGGGGGTGGTAGGGGGGGAATTTACAATGAGCAGTACTTC. Translated: CSVGGGRGGIYNEQYF. V gene TRBV29-1 combines with J gene TRBJ2-5, with a weak D call TRBD2 (7 bases). Trimming left V 4 bases short and J 11 bases short, with 29 bases between. The germline CDR1 and CDR2 sequences are SQVTM and ANQGSEA. The CDR3 runs to 16 residues.

There are a few counts of this clonotype. CDR3 in DNA: TGTGCCACCAGCAGAGATTACGGGACCATAGGGGAGACCCAGTACTTC. Residues: CATSRDYGTIGETQYF. V and J are TRBV15 and TRBJ2-5; TRBD1 or TRBD2 may be the D gene (5 bases each). This CDR3 spans 16 amino acids. CDR1 LNHNV and CDR2 YYDKDF come from the germline V gene (reference sequence). The ends were cut back, 0 bases at V and 5 bases at J, with 16 bases in the middle.

This clonotype was observed a handful of times. The chain combines TRBV20-1 with TRBJ1-2, with D possibly TRBD1 on 5 matching bases. The CDR3 is 14 amino acids. The V and J ends lost 6 bases and 3 bases respectively, with 17 bases between them. Germline V gene sequence: CDR1 DFQATT, CDR2 SNEGSKA (reference sequence). CDR3: CSAPMRGTDYGYTF. The CDR3 nucleotides are TGCAGTGCCCCCATGAGAGGGACCGACTATGGCTACACCTTC.

The rearrangement links TRBV25-1 to TRBJ2-5; the D is unclear. CDR3 length equals 17 residues. V was pared by 3 bases and J by 0 bases, with 17 bases between. Germline lookup yields CDR1 MGHDK and CDR2 SYGVNS. DNA for the CDR3: TGTGCCAGCAGTGATTCCTTGGGGATTGGGTACCAAGAGACCCAGTACTTC. Translation gives CASSDSLGIGYQETQYF.

V usage is TRBV7-8 and J usage is TRBJ1-6, with a weak D call TRBD1 (6 bases). V was cut by 2 bases and J by 7 bases, with 30 bases left in between. This CDR3 has 21 amino acids. The germline CDR1 and CDR2 sequences are SGHVS and FQNEAQ. CDR3 sequence reads: CASSLPASYDTGFGVNSPLHF. The CDR3 DNA is TGTGCCAGCAGCTTACCCGCCTCGTACGATACAGGGTTCGGGGTGAATTCACCCCTCCACTTT. Using reference TRBV7-8 and TRBJ1-6 for the parts outside the CDR3, the full variable domain is GAGVSQSPRYKVAKRGQDVALRCDPISGHVSLFWYQQALGQGPEFLTYFQNEAQLDKSGLPSDRFFAERPEGSVSTLKIQRTQQEDSAVYLCASSLPASYDTGFGVNSPLHFGNGTRLTVT.

V gene TRBV20-1 combines with J gene TRBJ2-7; TRBD1 is a possible D gene (5 bases). The germline gives CDR1 DFQATT, CDR2 SNEGSKA (reference sequence). CDR3 length: 15 amino acids. V was cut by 5 bases and J by 1 base, with 18 bases left in between. For the CDR3, the DNA is TGCAGTGCTGGGGATAGGGGCCTCAGTTCCTACGAGCAGTACTTC. This gives the protein CSAGDRGLSSYEQYF.

This clonotype showed up just a few times. CDR3 region: CASSSRTSFETQYF. DNA for the CDR3: TGTGCCAGCAGCTCCCGGACTAGCTTCGAGACCCAGTACTTC. The gene calls are TRBV9 and TRBJ2-5; 8 bases fit TRBD2. The V segment lost 4 bases and the J segment 5 bases; nucleotides outside the gene matches: 7. CDR1 is SGDLS and CDR2 is YYNGEE in the germline V gene. This CDR3 comprises 14 residues.

The chain carries TRBV5-1 and TRBJ1-6; D is perhaps TRBD1 (6 bases). Germline CDR1 and CDR2: SGHRS and YFSETQ. CDR3 length: 13 amino acids. V lost 6 bases and J 8 bases, leaving 12 bases between the germline ends. CDR3 sequence reads: CASTEQGDSPLHF. CDR3 DNA: TGCGCCAGCACGGAACAGGGTGATTCACCCCTCCACTTT.

V usage is TRBV12-3 or TRBV12-4 and J usage is TRBJ2-1; 8 bases line up with TRBD2. This CDR3 contains 15 residues. The junction had 8 bases not matched to a gene; V was cut back by 5 bases and J by 5 bases. For the CDR3, the DNA is TGTGCCAGCAGTCATCCGGGGGGGGCGGACAATGAGCAGTTCTTC. Its protein is CASSHPGGADNEQFF.

At least ten counts were recorded for this clonotype. The chain employs TRBV6-5 and TRBJ1-2; unclear D gene. V was clipped by 0 bases and J by 2 bases, with 10 bases between them. This CDR3 contains 15 residues. Germline loops: CDR1 MNHEY, CDR2 SVGAGI. In DNA form, the CDR3 reads TGTGCCAGCAGTTACTCGCCGACGGGGAACTATGGCTACACCTTC. Translating it yields CASSYSPTGNYGYTF.